Each of the 15 T cell receptor beta chains below was sequenced from the same sample in a study of cytomegalovirus exposure and HLA in healthy donors (TCRdb year 2017). The protocol used for the library was the immunoSEQ multiplex PCR assay. For the multiplex PCR, a mixture combining 60 forward primers for TCR Vbeta segments and 13 reverse primers for TCR Jbeta segments was used. The immuneACCESS repertoire file appears here via TCRdb, limited to in-frame rearrangements. These files lack a portion of the clones; in checked studies, under half of the deficit traces to unresolved V genes, and the cause of the others is not known. In this sample the table shows 99,000 or so clones, around 10% of which occur a single time. The ten biggest clones cover 5.8% of the sample. Sequenced: PBMCs. Receptors originate from a middle-aged man in good health and CMV-seropositive.

J is TRBJ2-7 and V is TRBV5-1; a possible D gene is TRBD1 (5 bases). Germline-derived CDR1 and CDR2 are SGHRS and YFSETQ. The CDR3 is made up of 13 amino acids. V lost 3 bases and J 0 bases, leaving 7 bases between the germline ends. The CDR3 loop reads CASSYRSSYEQYF. CDR3 DNA: TGCGCCAGCAGCTACAGGTCCTCCTACGAGCAGTACTTC.

This clone was counted only a few times. V and J are TRBV14 and TRBJ1-1; TRBD1 is a possible D gene (6 bases). The ends were cut back, 5 bases at V and 1 base at J, with 11 bases in the middle. The germline gives CDR1 SGHDN, CDR2 FVKESK. This CDR3 comprises 14 residues. In DNA, the CDR3 is TGTGCCAGCAGCTTACAGGGCCCGAACACTGAAGCTTTCTTT. Its protein product is CASSLQGPNTEAFF.

This clone has a handful of counts. This chain links TRBV28 with TRBJ2-3; 8 bases map to TRBD2. From germline, CDR1 is MDHEN and CDR2 SYDVKM. The CDR3 extends over 14 amino acids. V shed 8 bases and J 2 bases; nucleotides not matched to a gene: 6. The CDR3 coding sequence is TGTGCCAGCGGAACTAGCGGCCTCACAGATACGCAGTATTTT. Its translation: CASGTSGLTDTQYF.

This clone was counted only a few times. The genes are TRBV7-3 and TRBJ1-1; D remains ambiguous. V shed 5 bases and J shed 6 bases, with 16 bases lying between them. The CDR3 totals 14 residues. Germline V gives CDR1 SGHTA, CDR2 FQGTGA. CDR3 nucleotide sequence: TGTGCCAGCAGCCCTTCCGGGGTCGGCTCTGAAGCTTTCTTT. Translation gives CASSPSGVGSEAFF.

This clone was counted between two and nine times. The rearrangement joins TRBV18 to TRBJ2-4; D is undetermined. The CDR3 runs 14 residues. V lost 0 bases, J lost 3 bases, and 6 bases lay in between. The V gene's germline CDR1 is KGHSH and CDR2 LQKENI. This CDR3 is CASSPPSSKNIQYF. In DNA, the CDR3 is TGTGCCAGCTCACCACCTAGCAGCAAAAACATTCAGTACTTC.

The genes are TRBV27 and TRBJ1-5, with D uncertain. Germline assignment: CDR1 MNHEY and CDR2 SMNVEV (reference sequence). V was trimmed by 3 bases and J by 5 bases, leaving 8 bases between them. The CDR3 consists of 13 residues. The CDR3 here is CASSFWADQPQHF. CDR3 in DNA: TGTGCCAGCAGTTTCTGGGCCGATCAGCCCCAGCATTTT.

This clone was found a few times. The chain is built from TRBV7-2 and TRBJ1-5; D not certain. V lost 3 bases and J 4 bases, leaving 16 bases between the germline ends. The CDR3 spans 16 residues. CDR1 is SGHTA, CDR2 FQGNSA, per germline. CDR3 sequence (DNA): TGTGCCAGCAGCTTCCACGGCCCCGGAGGAAATCAGCCCCAGCATTTT. Protein sequence: CASSFHGPGGNQPQHF.

This clone was seen more than once but under ten times. The chain uses TRBV2 and TRBJ2-2, with D hard to call. Trimming left V 2 bases short and J 0 bases short, with 7 bases between. Germline V gene data show CDR1 as SNHLY and CDR2 as FYNNEI. The CDR3 runs 15 residues. Here the CDR3 DNA reads TGTGCCAGCAGTGAATACGCGGCGAACACCGGGGAGCTGTTTTTT. Its translation is CASSEYAANTGELFF.

The chain combines TRBV6-1 with TRBJ2-1; TRBD2 matches 9 bases. Trimming took 8 bases from V and 1 from J; bases not matched to a gene: 6. The CDR3 spans 15 residues. The germline CDR1 and CDR2 sequences are MNHNS and SASEGT. In DNA form, the CDR3 reads TGTGCCAGCTCGTCTAGCGGGAAGTCCTACAATGAGCAGTTCTTC. It encodes CASSSSGKSYNEQFF.

This clone was recorded a few times. The chain recombines TRBV7-3 with TRBJ2-7; D is perhaps TRBD2 (6 bases). Trimming shortened V by 2 bases and J by 1 base, and 15 bases separated the two germline ends. Germline assignment: CDR1 SGHTA and CDR2 FQGTGA. The CDR3 is 16 residues long. The CDR3 loop reads CASSLEGGVGSYEQYF. CDR3 DNA: TGTGCCAGCAGCTTAGAAGGCGGGGTGGGTTCCTACGAGCAGTACTTC.

This clone was observed a handful of times. The chain links TRBV19 to TRBJ1-2; TRBD1 might be the D (5 bases). This CDR3 has 13 amino acids. V was clipped by 11 bases and J by 1 base, with 14 bases between them. Germline assignment: CDR1 LNHDA and CDR2 SQIVND (reference sequence). CDR3 sequence (DNA): TGTGCCGCGACAGACAGAGGTAACTATGGCTACACCTTC. Amino acid sequence: CAATDRGNYGYTF.

This clone occurred a few times. The chain couples TRBV7-9 to TRBJ2-7, with D perhaps matching TRBD1 (7 bases). CDR3 length equals 12 residues. Trimming cost V 5 bases and J 6 bases, with 11 bases left between them. The germline gives CDR1 SEHNR, CDR2 FQNEAQ (reference sequence). CDR3 coding DNA: TGTGCCAGCAGCCCAGGGGGACTCGAGCAGTACTTC. Protein: CASSPGGLEQYF.

The genes are TRBV10-3 and TRBJ2-1; TRBD2 might be the D (5 bases). Per germline, CDR1 ENHRY and CDR2 SYGVKD. The V gene lost 6 bases and the J gene lost 1 base, with 13 bases spanning the gap. The length of the CDR3 is 15 residues. CDR3: CAIRQSEGSYNEQFF. The CDR3 DNA follows: TGTGCCATCAGACAATCCGAGGGTTCCTACAATGAGCAGTTCTTC.

This clone turned up a few times. This chain links TRBV13 with TRBJ2-7; TRBD1 matches 7 bases. V shed 1 base and J 2 bases; nucleotides not matched to a gene: 8. Per germline, CDR1 PRHDT and CDR2 FYEKMQ (reference sequence). The CDR3 runs 16 residues. Here the CDR3 DNA reads TGTGCCAGCAGCTTAGCGGGGACAGTTCCTACCTACGAGCAGTACTTC. This translates into CASSLAGTVPTYEQYF.

This chain links TRBV19 with TRBJ1-1, with no clear D. The germline CDR1 and CDR2 sequences are LNHDA and SQIVND (reference sequence). Trimming took 3 bases from V and 2 from J, leaving 7 bases between them. This CDR3 region has 13 residues. The CDR3 loop is CASSIALNTEAFF. The CDR3 bases are TGTGCCAGTAGTATCGCACTCAACACTGAAGCTTTCTTT.